This T cell receptor (beta chain) was sequenced during a study of a mutant IDH1 vaccine in newly diagnosed glioma. Study-wide context: Week 35 held visit V12, while week 47 held visit V13.

Time point meaning: week 47, end of study. Mutant IDH1 20-mer peptide, at 300 ug, made up each vaccine dose, with topical imiquimod. Administration of eight vaccinations to patients took place in weeks 1, 3, 5, 7, 11, 15, 19, 23. Repertoires were generated with immunoSEQ multiplex PCR, while TCRdb's copy carries only in-frame clones and drops some. This table has tens of thousands of clones, 65% appearing once. J gave up 0 bases and V 0 bases, and 12 bases lay outside the gene matches. Germline V gene sequence: CDR1 SGDLS, CDR2 YYNGEE. The CDR3 has 18 residues. General study findings and limits: Detectable vaccine-induced immune responses arose in around 95% of patients. Top-clonotype changes in peripheral T cells seemed unrelated to pseudoprogression.

A word on this clone: Its specificity is unknown.

This TCR was recovered from a man aged 35-49 years with glioma. Some clones in this sample may be carry-over from other donors' samples. Sequencing used peripheral blood mononuclear cells (PBMCs), obtained from a glioma patient whose treatment included an IDH1 peptide vaccine. This chain links TRBV9 with TRBJ2-7; 7 bases align to TRBD1. The CDR3 is CASSVGEGAGVSSYEQYF. As DNA, the CDR3 is TGTGCCAGCAGCGTAGGAGAGGGGGCCGGGGTAAGCTCCTACGAGCAGTACTTC.